The 26 T cell receptor beta chains reported below all come from one sample, sequenced in a study of regulatory T cells in long-lasting Graves disease. Noted time point: newly diagnosed GD, antithyroid drugs for less than 3 months. After RNA was extracted from PBMCs, the TCR library was made from it. For TCR beta, libraries came from iRepertoire HTBI primers and Arm-PCR of CDR3 regions. TCRdb independently ran MiXCR on the multiplex PCR reads; one entry per CDR3 protein. The sample consists of about 420,000 distinct CDR3 sequences, about 16% of them appearing once. This sample was shared with a second study, whose subject was T cells in Graves' hyperthyroidism and ophthalmopathy.

The sequences come from peripheral blood mononuclear cells (PBMCs), collected at new diagnosis, from a patient treated with antithyroid drugs. The receptors were gathered from a woman under 30 with Graves disease.

In regard to this clonotype: One end of the junction is discordant with germline, which a read error may explain. The chain carries TRBV14 and TRBJ2-1; D may be TRBD2 (5 bases). Germline CDR1 SGHDN, CDR2 FVKESK. The CDR3 is 15 amino acids. CDR3 protein: CASSHLVGVLSEQFF. DNA for the CDR3: TGCGCCAGCAGCCACCTAGTGGGAGTTCTTAGTGAGCAGTTCTTC. Complete variable domain (other parts from reference TRBV14 and TRBJ2-1): EAGVTQFPSHSVIEKGQTVTLRCDPISGHDNLYWYRRVMGKEIKFLLHFVKESKQDESGMPNNRFLAERTGGTYSTLKVQPAELEDSGVYFCASSHLVGVLSEQFFGPGTRLTVL.

This rearrangement joins TRBV18 to TRBJ1-5; 7 positions agree with TRBD1. From germline, CDR1 is KGHSH and CDR2 LQKENI. The CDR3 consists of 17 residues. V was clipped by 3 bases and J by 6 bases; unmatched bases: 14. CDR3 sequence reads: CASSPQPSRGSGQPQHF. In DNA form, the CDR3 reads TGTGCCAGCTCACCGCAACCTAGCAGGGGGAGTGGTCAGCCCCAGCATTTT.

This clonotype was recorded a few times. The rearrangement joins TRBV18 to TRBJ1-4; 8 nucleotides agree with TRBD1. With 4 bases clipped from V and 7 bases from J, the junction kept 11 bases outside the gene matches. The CDR3 has 16 residues. Germline CDR1 is KGHSH and CDR2 is LQKENI. CDR3 DNA sequence: TGTGCCAGCTCACTCAAACCGGACAGGGAGAGTGAAAAACTGTTTTTT. Translation gives CASSLKPDRESEKLFF.

This clonotype was seen at least ten times. This rearrangement joins TRBV28 to TRBJ1-5; D ambiguous. This CDR3 region has 14 residues. V dropped 3 bases and J dropped 3 bases, with 9 bases sitting between them. Germline V gene sequence: CDR1 MDHEN, CDR2 SYDVKM. This chain's CDR3 is CASSFYGINQPQHF. The CDR3 DNA follows: TGTGCCAGCAGTTTTTACGGGATCAATCAGCCCCAGCATTTT. The full variable domain, its missing parts supplied by reference TRBV28 and TRBJ1-5, is DVKVTQSSRYLVKRTGEKVFLECVQDMDHENMFWYRQDPGLGLRLIYFSYDVKMKEKGDIPEGYSVSREKKERFSLILESASTNQTSMYLCASSFYGINQPQHFGDGTRLSIL.

This clonotype occurred many times. CDR3 amino acids: CSAREQGSYTF. CDR3 bases: TGCAGTGCTAGAGAGCAGGGGAGCTACACCTTC. The chain joins TRBV20-1 to TRBJ1-2, with D possibly TRBD1 on 6 matching bases. Trimming cost V 0 bases and J 9 bases, with 8 bases left between them. The germline CDR1 and CDR2 sequences are DFQATT and SNEGSKA (reference sequence). The CDR3 is 11 residues long.

This clonotype was counted many times. The chain links TRBV28 to TRBJ2-2; D tentatively reads TRBD1 or TRBD2 (5 bases each). The CDR3 has 16 residues. Trimming pared 5 bases from V and 1 base from J, leaving 14 bases between. CDR1 is MDHEN, CDR2 SYDVKM, per germline. The CDR3 DNA reads TGTGCCAGCAGTGGGGGTGTGGGGAGGAACACCGGGGAGCTGTTTTTT. This encodes CASSGGVGRNTGELFF.

This clonotype was counted between two and nine times. The gene calls are TRBV18 and TRBJ2-4, with D perhaps TRBD1 (6 bases). CDR3 size: 16 residues. Trimming removed 1 base at V and 0 bases at J, with 10 bases between. Germline CDR1 reads KGHSH; CDR2 reads LQKENI. The DNA for the CDR3 is TGTGCCAGCTCACCACTTCAAGGGGGAGCCAAAAACATTCAGTACTTC. It translates to CASSPLQGGAKNIQYF. Using reference TRBV18 and TRBJ2-4 for the parts outside the CDR3, the full variable domain is NAGVMQNPRHLVRRRGQEARLRCSPMKGHSHVYWYRQLPEEGLKFMVYLQKENIIDESGMPKERFSAEFPKEGPSILRIQQVVRGDSAAYFCASSPLQGGAKNIQYFGAGTRLSVL.

This clonotype was seen only a few times. V is TRBV20-1 and J is TRBJ2-3; 8 nucleotides match TRBD2. Trimming took 3 bases from V and 0 from J; bases not matched to a gene: 17. The CDR3 extends over 19 amino acids. CDR1 DFQATT and CDR2 SNEGSKA come from the germline V gene (reference sequence). CDR3 loop: CSASPGLATSWSSTDTQYF. The CDR3 region has the DNA TGCAGTGCTAGTCCTGGACTAGCAACAAGCTGGTCTAGCACAGATACGCAGTATTTT.

The gene calls are TRBV6-1 and TRBJ2-7; 7 nucleotides align to TRBD2. CDR1 MNHNS and CDR2 SASEGT come from the germline V gene. The CDR3 extends over 14 amino acids. The V gene end was trimmed by 7 bases and the J gene end by 6 bases; junction bases not matched to a gene: 12. The CDR3 DNA follows: TGTGCCAGCAAACTACTAGCCTGGGAGGGCGAGCAGTACTTC. It codes for CASKLLAWEGEQYF.

This clonotype was found many times. V usage is TRBV28 and J usage is TRBJ2-3; tentatively, D is TRBD1 or TRBD2 (6 bases each). The CDR3 runs 17 residues. Germline assignment: CDR1 MDHEN and CDR2 SYDVKM. The germline V and J ends were trimmed by 2 bases and 0 bases, with 15 bases remaining between them. The CDR3 sequence is CASSLGPKGGSTDTQYF. CDR3 sequence (DNA): TGTGCCAGCAGTTTAGGCCCAAAGGGGGGTAGCACAGATACGCAGTATTTT. The full variable domain, in which reference TRBV28 and TRBJ2-3 provide the parts outside the CDR3, is DVKVTQSSRYLVKRTGEKVFLECVQDMDHENMFWYRQDPGLGLRLIYFSYDVKMKEKGDIPEGYSVSREKKERFSLILESASTNQTSMYLCASSLGPKGGSTDTQYFGPGTRLTVL.

This clonotype turned up a few times. The J gene is TRBJ2-3, the V gene TRBV5-1; D unclear. In germline, CDR1 is SGHRS, CDR2 YFSETQ. The CDR3 runs to 14 residues. V lost 0 bases to trimming and J lost 2 bases, with 7 bases between them. CDR3: CASSLVRFTDTQYF. The DNA of the CDR3 is TGCGCCAGCAGCTTGGTTAGATTCACAGATACGCAGTATTTT.

This clonotype was counted at least ten times. The rearrangement uses TRBV7-8 and TRBJ2-7; TRBD1 is a possible D gene (5 bases). This CDR3 contains 13 residues. Trimming took 2 bases from V and 6 from J, leaving 11 bases between them. Germline V CDR1 and CDR2: SGHVS, FQNEAQ. The CDR3 here is CASSLRAGREQYF. The CDR3 DNA reads as TGTGCCAGCAGCTTAAGGGCAGGGCGCGAGCAGTACTTC.

This clonotype turned up a few times. J is TRBJ1-1 and V is TRBV19; TRBD1 matches 8 bases. V was clipped by 9 bases and J by 0 bases; unmatched bases: 0. CDR1 and CDR2 (germline): LNHDA, SQIVND (reference sequence). The CDR3 is 12 residues long. Here the CDR3 DNA reads TGTGCCAGCAGGGGGCTGAACACTGAAGCTTTCTTT. Its translation is CASRGLNTEAFF.

The J gene is TRBJ2-7, the V gene TRBV30; TRBD1 aligns across 11 bases. The V gene's germline CDR1 is GTSNPN and CDR2 SVGIG (reference sequence). With V trimmed by 1 base and J by 7 bases, 9 bases remained unmatched. The CDR3 length is 15 residues. CDR3 sequence (DNA): TGTGCCTGGAGTGAAGATGGGACAGGGGGTAGAGAGCAGTACTTC. Protein product: CAWSEDGTGGREQYF.

Of note for this clonotype: A much larger clone sits a single nucleotide away, making a read error possible. The CDR3 end shows no conserved phenylalanine or tryptophan, and so a read error is likely. The chain has TRBV3-1 and TRBJ2-4; tentative D call: TRBD2 (5 bases). The CDR3 extends over 14 amino acids. Trimming pared 5 bases from V and 3 bases from J, leaving 11 bases between. Germline CDR1 and CDR2: LGHDT and YNNKEL (reference sequence). This CDR3 is CASSKAGDKNIQYL. CDR3 nucleotides: TGTGCCAGCAGCAAGGCCGGGGACAAAAACATTCAGTACCTC.

The CDR3 DNA reads as TGTGCCAGTAGTATAGGGACTAGCGGATACGAGACCCAGTACTTC. This translates into CASSIGTSGYETQYF. The genes are TRBV19 and TRBJ2-5, with 10 bases that match TRBD2. Germline V CDR1 and CDR2: LNHDA, SQIVND (reference sequence). The CDR3 is 15 residues long. The trim removed 1 base at V and 5 bases at J, leaving 4 bases unmatched.

The chain combines TRBV12-3 or TRBV12-4 with TRBJ2-5, with D perhaps matching TRBD1 or TRBD2 (7 bases each). The CDR3 covers 15 residues. Trimming pared 6 bases from V and 3 bases from J, leaving 17 bases between. Here the CDR3 reads CASSPPGGGEETQYF. CDR3 coding DNA: TGTGCCAGCAGCCCACCAGGGGGGGGGGAAGAGACCCAGTACTTC.

There are a few counts of this clonotype. The rearrangement links TRBV6-1 to TRBJ1-5; D not certain. V was clipped by 5 bases and J by 6 bases, with 23 bases between them. Germline loops: CDR1 MNHNS, CDR2 SASEGT. CDR3 length: 17 residues. The CDR3 sequence: CASSYPMWGSVGQPQHF. As DNA, the CDR3 is TGTGCCAGCAGTTACCCAATGTGGGGATCGGTAGGTCAGCCCCAGCATTTT.

Worth noting for this clonotype: A read error may explain this, as a much larger clone is one base away. The rearrangement uses TRBV12-3 or TRBV12-4 and TRBJ2-1; D is ambiguous. The CDR3 spans 14 residues. V dropped 4 bases and J dropped 13 bases, with 20 bases sitting between them. The CDR3 sequence: CASSSSWQQETQFF. CDR3 nucleotide sequence: TGTGCCAGCAGTTCGAGTTGGCAACAAGAGACCCAGTTCTTC.

On this clonotype: One base away lies a much larger clone, so this may be a sequencing read error. The CDR3, as DNA: TGTGCCAGCTCACCACGGGACCAAGAGATCCAGTACTTC. Translated, it gives CASSPRDQEIQYF. The chain has TRBV18 and TRBJ2-5; D may correspond to TRBD1 or TRBD2 (5 bases each). The CDR3 has 13 residues. Germline CDR1 reads KGHSH; CDR2 reads LQKENI. Using reference TRBV18 and TRBJ2-5 for the parts outside the CDR3, the full variable domain is NAGVMQNPRHLVRRRGQEARLRCSPMKGHSHVYWYRQLPEEGLKFMVYLQKENIIDESGMPKERFSAEFPKEGPSILRIQQVVRGDSAAYFCASSPRDQEIQYFGPGTRLLVL.

The chain employs TRBV19 and TRBJ1-5; the D gene is possibly TRBD1 (6 bases). The CDR3 covers 14 residues. CDR1 and CDR2 (germline): LNHDA, SQIVND (reference sequence). V lost 6 bases, J lost 3 bases, and 12 bases lay in between. The CDR3 region has the DNA TGTGCCAGTAGCACCACAGGGCCCAATCAGCCCCAGCATTTT. This sequence encodes CASSTTGPNQPQHF. Full variable domain (outside the CDR3, taken from reference TRBV19 and TRBJ1-5): DGGITQSPKYLFRKEGQNVTLSCEQNLNHDAMYWYRQDPGQGLRLIYYSQIVNDFQKGDIAEGYSVSREKKESFPLTVTSAQKNPTAFYLCASSTTGPNQPQHFGDGTRLSIL.

This clonotype was seen more than once but under ten times. The V call is TRBV29-1, the J call TRBJ2-1, with 10 bases lining up with TRBD2. The J call may be mistaken, given a closer DNA end match to TRBJ2-5. The CDR3 loop spans 14 amino acids. Germline CDR1 SQVTM, CDR2 ANQGSEA. This CDR3 is CSVDSLAGEETQYF. The CDR3 nucleotides are TGCAGCGTTGACTCCCTAGCGGGAGAAGAGACCCAGTACTTC.

This clonotype was counted ten times or more. The CDR3 reads CASSYRGGVNTEAFF. Here the CDR3 DNA reads TGTGCCAGCAGTTACCGGGGGGGCGTGAACACTGAAGCTTTCTTT. This rearrangement joins TRBV6-2 or TRBV6-3 to TRBJ1-1, with D possibly matching TRBD1 (6 bases). Germline values: CDR1 MNHEY, CDR2 SVGEGT. The CDR3 extends over 15 amino acids. V lost 2 bases to trimming and J lost 0 bases, with 10 bases between them.

This clonotype was counted many times. The CDR3 region is CSAGDRGNSYEQYF. The CDR3 bases are TGCAGTGCTGGGGACAGGGGAAACTCCTACGAGCAGTACTTC. The chain couples TRBV20-1 to TRBJ2-7, with 10 nucleotides matching TRBD1. The CDR3 consists of 14 residues. CDR1 and CDR2 from the germline V gene are DFQATT and SNEGSKA (reference sequence). The V gene end was trimmed by 5 bases and the J gene end by 0 bases; junction bases not matched to a gene: 4.

Many counts were recorded for this clonotype. The chain is built from TRBV7-2 and TRBJ1-5, with D tentatively TRBD1 (6 bases). Per the germline V gene, CDR1 is SGHTA and CDR2 is FQGNSA. Deletions cut 3 bases from V and 1 base from J, with 7 bases between. This CDR3 spans 14 amino acids. The chain's CDR3 is CASSFGQSNQPQHF. DNA for the CDR3: TGTGCCAGCAGCTTTGGACAGAGCAATCAGCCCCAGCATTTT.

This clonotype came up many times. This chain links TRBV6-1 with TRBJ2-5; the D gene is possibly TRBD2 (6 bases). Trimming removed 9 bases from V and 2 bases from J, with 19 bases in between. Germline loops: CDR1 MNHNS, CDR2 SASEGT. This CDR3 spans 15 amino acids. CDR3 residues: CASGGATGVQETQYF. The CDR3 DNA reads as TGTGCCAGTGGCGGGGCGACGGGGGTACAAGAGACCCAGTACTTC.